At least ten counts were recorded for the clone carrying this TCR beta chain. Antigen unknown. J was trimmed by 10 bases and V by 1 base; bases with no gene match: 7. CDR1 is SGHTA and CDR2 is FQGNSA in the germline V gene. The CDR3 totals 15 residues. This specimen belongs to a study of blood T cells in healthy people across ages. Study information: Template switching retrieved approximately one barcoded beta molecule for each two T cells. General study points: Shifts in expanded clonotypes may have been confounded by donor CMV status, which was unknown.

The second PCR ran roughly 7 to 12 cycles with a sample-barcoded 5' primer and J-beta primers. TCRdb re-derived calls from the 5' RACE reads in MiXCR, one entry per CDR3 protein. The sample contains 800,000 to 950,000 distinct CDR3 sequences, about 27% of which appear only once. The sample also formed part of further work on T cells of mothers and their children.

Sequencing was performed on blood. The sequence was collected from a woman aged 40 to 50 in good health. The genes are TRBV7-2 and TRBJ1-6, with 7 nucleotides matching TRBD1. The CDR3 coding sequence is TGTGCCAGCAGCTTAGGACAGGGAAGTGCGTCACCCCTCCACTTT. Translation gives CASSLGQGSASPLHF. Combining the CDR3 with reference TRBV7-2 and TRBJ1-6 gives the whole variable domain GAGVSQSPSNKVTEKGKDVELRCDPISGHTALYWYRQSLGQGLEFLIYFQGNSAPDKSGLPSDRFSAERTGGSVSTLTIQRTQQEDSAVYLCASSLGQGSASPLHFGNGTRLTVT.